This TCR beta chain was obtained from a study of CD8+ T cells in alopecia areata. Overall study: The tofacitinib course ran for 6 to 18 months and was followed by 6 months off drug.

This clone is judged medium-sized. Researchers took lesional scalp punch biopsies and peripheral blood from people who were alopecia areata patients. Investigators isolated RNA and reverse transcribed it into cDNA to act as the sequencing template. TCRdb's table, derived via immunoSEQ multiplex PCR, lists solely in-frame clones and lacks some. The sample has 80,000 to 100,000 clones; 41% are singletons. V lost 6 bases and J 2 bases, leaving 6 bases between the germline ends. The CDR3 covers 12 residues. Germline lookup yields CDR1 LNHDA and CDR2 SQIVND (reference sequence). Sequencing input: CD4+ T cells sorted from blood. This TCR was sampled from a human donor with alopecia areata. The chain carries TRBV19 and TRBJ2-3; D remains unclear. CDR3 protein: CASRQSTDTQYF. The DNA for the CDR3 is TGTGCCAGTAGACAATCCACAGATACGCAGTATTTT.